This T cell receptor (beta chain) was identified in a study of Graves' ophthalmopathy and Graves' hyperthyroidism. Exclusion covered patients with other autoimmune diseases or uncontrolled infections (as well as pregnancy or lactation). CDR3 regions of TCR beta were amplified from RNA transcripts. HTBI primers primed a first-round RT-PCR, and a second-round multiplex PCR followed. TCRdb re-called the multiplex PCR reads through MiXCR, storing one row per CDR3 protein. The repertoire holds 560,000 or so distinct CDR3 sequences, with 35% to 45% as singletons. The germline V gene has CDR1 DFQATT and CDR2 SNEGSKA (reference sequence). From its first to its last residue, the CDR3 has 8 amino acids. This clonotype was observed a handful of times. The CDR3 ends on some other residue instead of the conserved phenylalanine or tryptophan, so this is likely a read error. The DNA is left out, because the CDR3 cannot be placed on it with certainty; the CDR3 is given as TCRdb lists it.

The V call is TRBV20-1, the J call TRBJ1-1. The sequence derives from an adult man with Graves' hyperthyroidism. Sequences were obtained from peripheral blood or thyroid tissue (not recorded which). The CDR3 is CSASRLAG.